What follows are 5 T cell receptor beta chains derived from one specimen sequenced in a study of cytomegalovirus exposure and HLA in healthy donors. Use of 60 Vbeta and 13 Jbeta primers characterized the PCR. Some clones are missing from TCRdb's copy, which holds only in-frame ones; the method was immunoSEQ multiplex PCR. Of around 200,000 clones detected, 86% appear once; the ten largest clones hold roughly 0.33%. Sequencing was carried out using PBMCs. All receptors come from a woman aged 25 to 39 in good health and CMV-seronegative.

The V gene is TRBV28, the J gene TRBJ2-5; D is possibly TRBD1 (5 bases). Germline V CDR1 and CDR2: MDHEN, SYDVKM. This CDR3 has 13 residues. Trimming shortened V by 3 bases and J by 5 bases, and 10 bases separated the two germline ends. CDR3 bases: TGTGCCAGCAGTTTTATCAGGGCTGAGACCCAGTACTTC. Its protein is CASSFIRAETQYF.

This chain links TRBV7-9 with TRBJ2-3, with 10 bases identical to TRBD2. CDR1 SEHNR and CDR2 FQNEAQ come from the germline V gene (reference sequence). This CDR3 contains 17 residues. V lost 3 bases to trimming and J lost 5 bases; unmatched junction nucleotides: 11. The DNA of the CDR3 is TGTGCCAGCAGCTTGGGTAGTACTAGCGGGGTCGTAGATACGCAGTATTTT. It is translated as CASSLGSTSGVVDTQYF.

The table lists this clone with a count of one. The V and J genes are TRBV7-9 and TRBJ2-1; 7 nucleotides line up with TRBD2. Germline values: CDR1 SEHNR, CDR2 FQNEAQ (reference sequence). This CDR3 has 17 residues. Losses at the gene ends were 3 bases for V and 6 bases for J; bases not matched to a gene: 14. The CDR3 loop is CASSLRAGEGLVNEQFF. CDR3 in DNA: TGTGCCAGCAGCTTGCGGGCGGGAGAAGGGTTAGTCAATGAGCAGTTCTTC. Full variable domain (remainder filled in from reference TRBV7-9 and TRBJ2-1): DTGVSQNPRHKITKRGQNVTFRCDPISEHNRLYWYRQTLGQGPEFLTYFQNEAQLEKSRLLSDRFSAERPKGSFSTLEIQRTEQGDSAMYLCASSLRAGEGLVNEQFFGPGTRLTVL.

The V call is TRBV5-1, the J call TRBJ2-3; D possibly corresponds to TRBD1 (5 bases). Deletions cut 0 bases from V and 2 bases from J, with 10 bases between. The germline CDR1 and CDR2 sequences are SGHRS and YFSETQ. The CDR3 contains 15 residues. Here the CDR3 DNA reads TGCGCCAGCAGCTTGGAAAGGGGTGACACAGATACGCAGTATTTT. This gives the protein CASSLERGDTDTQYF.

V gene TRBV27 combines with J gene TRBJ2-7; D possibly corresponds to TRBD2 (5 bases). The V and J ends lost 7 bases and 5 bases respectively, with 15 bases between them. Germline CDR1 and CDR2: MNHEY and SMNVEV (reference sequence). The CDR3 extends over 13 amino acids. The CDR3 region has the DNA TGTGCCAGCAATTCAGTAGCGTGGAACGAGCAGTACTTC. Amino acid sequence: CASNSVAWNEQYF.